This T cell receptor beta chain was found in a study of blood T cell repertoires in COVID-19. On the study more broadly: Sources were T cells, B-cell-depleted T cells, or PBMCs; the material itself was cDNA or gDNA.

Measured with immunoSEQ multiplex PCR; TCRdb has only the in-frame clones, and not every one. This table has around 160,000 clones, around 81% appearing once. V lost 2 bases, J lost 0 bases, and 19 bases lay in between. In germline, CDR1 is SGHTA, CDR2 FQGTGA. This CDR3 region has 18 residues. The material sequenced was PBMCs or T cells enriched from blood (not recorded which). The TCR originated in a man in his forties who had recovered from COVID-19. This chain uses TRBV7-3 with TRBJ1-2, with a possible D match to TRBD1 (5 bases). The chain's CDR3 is CASSLSTGVGGANYGYTF. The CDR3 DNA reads TGTGCCAGCAGCTTATCCACGGGGGTTGGGGGAGCTAACTATGGCTACACCTTC.